This entry lists 24 T cell receptor beta chains sequenced from one sample in a study of PD-L1 blockade in urothelial cancer. Time point indicated: pretreatment peripheral blood. Using immunoSEQ multiplex PCR, the repertoire was profiled, and TCRdb retains in-frame clones only, with some absent. The data contain tens of thousands of clones, approximately 84% of them singletons. The source was PBMCs, collected around atezolizumab (anti-PD-L1) treatment. The source of these receptors is a man in his forties or fifties with urothelial cancer.

This chain links TRBV9 with TRBJ2-7; no definite D call. With 0 bases removed from V and 0 bases from J, the gap between germline ends came to 10 bases. The CDR3 covers 15 residues. The germline gives CDR1 SGDLS, CDR2 YYNGEE. The CDR3: CASSVGTANSYEQYF. CDR3 DNA sequence: TGTGCCAGCAGCGTAGGAACAGCTAACTCCTACGAGCAGTACTTC.

The rearrangement links TRBV6-1 to TRBJ1-5, with TRBD1 identical over 10 bases. The germline CDR1 and CDR2 sequences are MNHNS and SASEGT. This CDR3 comprises 15 residues. The ends lost 7 bases at V and 4 bases at J; junction bases unmatched: 7. CDR3: CASKRGGQGNQPQHF. The CDR3 bases are TGTGCCAGCAAACGTGGGGGACAGGGGAATCAGCCCCAGCATTTT.

The chain is built from TRBV5-1 and TRBJ1-2, with TRBD1 matching over 8 bases. From germline, CDR1 is SGHRS and CDR2 YFSETQ. CDR3 length equals 14 residues. J was trimmed by 3 bases and V by 4 bases; bases with no gene match: 5. The CDR3 loop is CASSPGQGHYGYTF. As DNA, the CDR3 is TGCGCCAGCAGCCCCGGACAGGGCCACTATGGCTACACCTTC.

The chain carries TRBV5-6 and TRBJ2-1; no clear D. Germline V lookup: CDR1 SGHDT, CDR2 YYEEEE. Trimming pared 0 bases from V and 10 bases from J, leaving 5 bases between. The CDR3 length is 11 residues. CDR3 DNA sequence: TGTGCCAGCAGCTTGGCGCAGGAGCAGTTCTTC. Translation: CASSLAQEQFF.

This chain connects TRBV28 to TRBJ2-7, with TRBD1 matching over 10 bases. The CDR3 spans 13 residues. V lost 8 bases and J lost 3; bases outside the gene matches: 4. Germline lookup yields CDR1 MDHEN and CDR2 SYDVKM. CDR3 in amino acids: CASLDRGYYEQYF. The CDR3 DNA reads TGTGCCAGCCTGGACAGGGGGTACTACGAGCAGTACTTC. Full variable domain (missing parts from reference TRBV28 and TRBJ2-7): DVKVTQSSRYLVKRTGEKVFLECVQDMDHENMFWYRQDPGLGLRLIYFSYDVKMKEKGDIPEGYSVSREKKERFSLILESASTNQTSMYLCASLDRGYYEQYFGPGTRLTVT.

The J gene is TRBJ1-3, the V gene TRBV5-4, with 7 bases lining up with TRBD1. J was trimmed by 9 bases and V by 0 bases; bases with no gene match: 12. This CDR3 is built from 16 residues. Germline CDR1 is SGHNT and CDR2 is YYREEE (reference sequence). For the CDR3, the DNA is TGTGCCAGCAGCTTGGCCGTACAGGGGAAGATTGGCACCATATATTTT. As protein: CASSLAVQGKIGTIYF.

CDR3 sequence: CASSLYADSYNEQFF. The DNA of the CDR3 is TGTGCCAGCAGTTTATATGCGGACTCCTACAATGAGCAGTTCTTC. The chain uses TRBV27 and TRBJ2-1; D not certain. Trimming stripped 1 base from V and 0 bases from J, with 7 bases between. Per the germline V gene, CDR1 is MNHEY and CDR2 is SMNVEV (reference sequence). This CDR3 contains 15 residues.

V and J are TRBV6-6 and TRBJ1-6; weak D call: TRBD1 (6 bases). Trimming removed 4 bases at V and 4 bases at J, with 14 bases between. Germline CDR1 and CDR2: MNHNY and SVGAGI (reference sequence). This CDR3 region has 16 residues. CDR3 sequence reads: CASSFFRDTYNSPLHF. DNA for the CDR3: TGTGCCAGCAGTTTTTTCCGGGACACATATAATTCACCCCTCCACTTT.

V and J are TRBV21-1 and TRBJ2-2; the table gives TRBD1 as D, unverified against the DNA. TRBV21-1 counts as a pseudogene. The CDR3 has 18 residues. CDR3 residues: CASSKALSGRGDTGELFF. The CDR3 region has the DNA TGTGCCAGCAGCAAAGCGCTTTCTGGCAGGGGTGACACCGGGGAGCTGTTTTTT.

V gene TRBV5-4 combines with J gene TRBJ1-1, with D perhaps TRBD1 (6 bases). Germline loops: CDR1 SGHNT, CDR2 YYREEE (reference sequence). V was pared by 4 bases and J by 4 bases, with 17 bases between. There are 15 residues in the CDR3. The CDR3 DNA sequence: TGTGCCAGCAGCCCGGGGACAAGGGGGAGCACTGAAGCTTTCTTT. It specifies CASSPGTRGSTEAFF.

This chain links TRBV9 with TRBJ2-2; TRBD2 aligns across 7 bases. V trimming: 4 bases; J trimming: 4 bases; junction bases outside the gene matches: 10. From germline, CDR1 is SGDLS and CDR2 YYNGEE. The CDR3 contains 16 residues. The CDR3 DNA reads as TGTGCCAGCAGCCCCGGGGGAAGGGAGGGCACCGGGGAGCTGTTTTTT. Amino acids: CASSPGGREGTGELFF.

This rearrangement joins TRBV7-9 to TRBJ2-3; no clear D. Trimming removed 2 bases at V and 2 bases at J, with 11 bases between. Germline CDR1 SEHNR, CDR2 FQNEAQ (reference sequence). This CDR3 spans 15 amino acids. The CDR3 coding sequence is TGTGCCAGCAGCTTACCGACTGGCCTCACAGATACGCAGTATTTT. Amino acid sequence: CASSLPTGLTDTQYF. Full variable domain (outside the CDR3, taken from reference TRBV7-9 and TRBJ2-3): DTGVSQNPRHKITKRGQNVTFRCDPISEHNRLYWYRQTLGQGPEFLTYFQNEAQLEKSRLLSDRFSAERPKGSFSTLEIQRTEQGDSAMYLCASSLPTGLTDTQYFGPGTRLTVL.

The DNA of the CDR3 is TGTGCCAGCGAACCCTTCGCTAGCGTACCCTACGAGCAGTACTTC. Encoded protein: CASEPFASVPYEQYF. The chain combines TRBV6-1 with TRBJ2-7, with D perhaps matching TRBD2 (6 bases). Trimming took off 8 bases at V and 2 bases at J, with 19 bases between the two ends. The CDR3 sequence is 15 residues long. Germline values: CDR1 MNHNS, CDR2 SASEGT.

The chain is built from TRBV7-9 and TRBJ2-7; possible D gene TRBD1, 6 bases. Germline values: CDR1 SEHNR, CDR2 FQNEAQ (reference sequence). The CDR3 loop spans 14 amino acids. V was clipped by 6 bases and J by 3 bases, with 15 bases between them. The CDR3 DNA reads as TGTGCCAGCAGATCACCGGGACAAAACTACGAGCAGTACTTC. Translation gives CASRSPGQNYEQYF.

The chain joins TRBV12-5 to TRBJ2-7; D remains ambiguous. Germline-derived CDR1 and CDR2 are LGHNT and FRNRAP. This CDR3 comprises 11 residues. Trimming left V 6 bases short and J 0 bases short, with 3 bases between. CDR3 region: CASGFSYEQYF. The DNA of the CDR3 is TGTGCTAGTGGCTTCTCCTACGAGCAGTACTTC.

The V call is TRBV25-1, the J call TRBJ2-5; D call uncertain. The CDR3 consists of 14 residues. The ends were cut back, 3 bases at V and 4 bases at J, with 12 bases in the middle. Germline V lookup: CDR1 MGHDK, CDR2 SYGVNS. CDR3 loop: CASSEARPAETQYF. CDR3 coding DNA: TGTGCCAGCAGTGAGGCCCGCCCCGCAGAGACCCAGTACTTC.

The rearrangement joins TRBV9 to TRBJ2-1; 9 nucleotides line up with TRBD1. V was clipped by 3 bases and J by 0 bases; unmatched bases: 7. Germline CDR1 is SGDLS and CDR2 is YYNGEE. This CDR3 comprises 17 residues. CDR3 coding DNA: TGTGCCAGCAGCGATAGCCGGGACAGGGTCTCCTACAATGAGCAGTTCTTC. This translates into CASSDSRDRVSYNEQFF.

This sequence joins TRBV4-3 and TRBJ1-2; D is undetermined. Per germline, CDR1 LGHNA and CDR2 YSLEER. The germline V and J ends were trimmed by 1 base and 8 bases, with 17 bases remaining between them. The CDR3 runs to 15 residues. DNA of the CDR3: TGCGCCAGCAGCCAAGCTAGGCAGACCGGTGGGGGCTACACCTTC. Encoded protein: CASSQARQTGGGYTF.

The chain carries TRBV4-3 and TRBJ2-3, with D uncertain. The CDR3 is 14 residues long. Trimming left V 1 base short and J 3 bases short, with 8 bases between. Per germline, CDR1 LGHNA and CDR2 YSLEER. The CDR3 region is CASSQADGTDTQYF. The CDR3 nucleotides are TGCGCCAGCAGCCAAGCCGACGGGACAGATACGCAGTATTTT.

V usage is TRBV7-8 and J usage is TRBJ2-3; 9 positions match TRBD1. Unmatched junction bases numbered 8, after V lost 5 bases and J lost 2 bases. The CDR3 consists of 16 residues. CDR1 and CDR2 from the germline V gene are SGHVS and FQNEAQ. This CDR3 reads CASSLTGTGYTDTQYF. For the CDR3, the DNA is TGTGCCAGCAGCCTCACCGGGACAGGGTACACAGATACGCAGTATTTT.

In nucleotides, the CDR3 is TGTGCCAGCTTTCCCCCAGGGTTGATCACTGAAGCTTTCTTT. The encoded protein is CASFPPGLITEAFF. V gene TRBV5-5 combines with J gene TRBJ1-1; D possibly corresponds to TRBD1 (5 bases). This CDR3 has 14 amino acids. V lost 7 bases and J 4 bases, leaving 17 bases between the germline ends. Germline lookup yields CDR1 SGHKS and CDR2 YYEKEE (reference sequence).

The rearrangement links TRBV6-1 to TRBJ1-2, with 8 bases fitting TRBD1. The CDR3 has 15 amino acids. Germline V gene data show CDR1 as MNHNS and CDR2 as SASEGT. The ends lost 5 bases at V and 3 bases at J; junction bases unmatched: 8. The chain's CDR3 is CASSSIGQGHYGYTF. The DNA of the CDR3 is TGTGCCAGCAGTAGCATCGGACAGGGTCACTATGGCTACACCTTC.

J is TRBJ1-5 and V is TRBV7-9; tentatively, D is TRBD1 (5 bases). Per the germline V gene, CDR1 is SEHNR and CDR2 is FQNEAQ (reference sequence). The CDR3 totals 14 residues. The V end was cut by 5 bases, the J end by 5 bases, with 13 bases between. The CDR3 is CASSPTGEYQPQHF. The CDR3, as DNA: TGTGCCAGCAGCCCAACGGGGGAATATCAGCCCCAGCATTTT.

The chain combines TRBV4-3 with TRBJ1-1, with D perhaps matching TRBD1 (5 bases). The CDR3 has 14 residues. The ends were cut back, 1 base at V and 7 bases at J, with 13 bases in the middle. The V gene's germline CDR1 is LGHNA and CDR2 YSLEER. The CDR3 DNA reads as TGCGCCAGCAGCCAAGTTGGGGCTATTGGTGAAGCTTTCTTT. This gives the protein CASSQVGAIGEAFF.